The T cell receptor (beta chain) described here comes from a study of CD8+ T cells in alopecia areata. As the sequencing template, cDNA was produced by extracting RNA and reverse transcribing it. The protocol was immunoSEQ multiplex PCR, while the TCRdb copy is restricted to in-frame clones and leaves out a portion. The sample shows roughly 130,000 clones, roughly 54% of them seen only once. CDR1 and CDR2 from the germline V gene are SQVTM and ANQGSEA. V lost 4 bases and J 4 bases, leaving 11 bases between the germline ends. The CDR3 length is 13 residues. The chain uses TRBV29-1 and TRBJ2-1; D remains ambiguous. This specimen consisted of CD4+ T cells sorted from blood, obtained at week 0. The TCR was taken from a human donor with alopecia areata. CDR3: CSVAPAKYNEQFF. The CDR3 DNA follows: TGCAGCGTTGCCCCAGCGAAGTACAATGAGCAGTTCTTC.